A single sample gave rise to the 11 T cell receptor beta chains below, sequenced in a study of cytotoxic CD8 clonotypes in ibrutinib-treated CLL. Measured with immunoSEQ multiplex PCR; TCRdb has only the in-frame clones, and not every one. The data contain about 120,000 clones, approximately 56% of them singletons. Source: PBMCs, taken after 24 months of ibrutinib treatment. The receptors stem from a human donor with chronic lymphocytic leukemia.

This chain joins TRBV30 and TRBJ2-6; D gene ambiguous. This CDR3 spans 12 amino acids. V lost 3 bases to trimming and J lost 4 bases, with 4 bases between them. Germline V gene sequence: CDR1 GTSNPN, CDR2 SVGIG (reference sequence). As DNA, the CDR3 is TGTGCCTGGAGGTTCGGGGCCAACGTCCTGACTTTC. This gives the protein CAWRFGANVLTF.

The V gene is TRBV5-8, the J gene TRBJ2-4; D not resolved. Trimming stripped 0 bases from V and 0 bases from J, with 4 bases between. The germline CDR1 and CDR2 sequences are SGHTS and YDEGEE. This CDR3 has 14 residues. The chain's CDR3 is CASSLEVAKNIQYF. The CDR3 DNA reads TGTGCCAGCAGCTTGGAAGTAGCCAAAAACATTCAGTACTTC.

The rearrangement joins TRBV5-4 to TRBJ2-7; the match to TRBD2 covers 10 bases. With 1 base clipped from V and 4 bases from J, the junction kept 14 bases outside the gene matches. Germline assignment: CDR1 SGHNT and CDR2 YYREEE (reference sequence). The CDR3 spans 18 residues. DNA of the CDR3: TGTGCCAGCAGCTTGTTTAGCGGGGGGCTCAGCTTTTCATACGAGCAGTACTTC. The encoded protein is CASSLFSGGLSFSYEQYF.

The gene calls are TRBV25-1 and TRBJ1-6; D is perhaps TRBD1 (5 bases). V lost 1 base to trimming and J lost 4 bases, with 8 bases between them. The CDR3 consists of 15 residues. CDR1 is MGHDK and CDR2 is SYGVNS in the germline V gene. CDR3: CASSEFRGYNSPLHF. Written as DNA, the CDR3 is TGTGCCAGCAGTGAATTTAGGGGTTATAATTCACCCCTCCACTTT.

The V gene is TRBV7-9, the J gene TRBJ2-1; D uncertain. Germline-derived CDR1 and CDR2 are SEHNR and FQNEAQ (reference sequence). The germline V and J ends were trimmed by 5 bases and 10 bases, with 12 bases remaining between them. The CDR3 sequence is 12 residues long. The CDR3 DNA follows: TGTGCCAGCAGCCCTCGACAAACCGAGCAGTTCTTC. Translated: CASSPRQTEQFF.

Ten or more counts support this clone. The CDR3 protein is CASTEGGAGYEQYF. In DNA, the CDR3 is TGTGCCAGCACCGAAGGGGGGGCAGGGTACGAGCAGTACTTC. The chain uses TRBV2 and TRBJ2-7, with D perhaps TRBD2 (7 bases). Germline CDR1 reads SNHLY; CDR2 reads FYNNEI. The CDR3 extends over 14 amino acids. V was clipped by 7 bases and J by 4 bases, with 17 bases between them. The variable domain in full, completed from reference TRBV2 and TRBJ2-7, reads EPEVTQTPSHQVTQMGQEVILRCVPISNHLYFYWYRQILGQKVEFLVSFYNNEISEKSEIFDDQFSVERPDGSNFTLKIRSTKLEDSAMYFCASTEGGAGYEQYFGPGTRLTVT.

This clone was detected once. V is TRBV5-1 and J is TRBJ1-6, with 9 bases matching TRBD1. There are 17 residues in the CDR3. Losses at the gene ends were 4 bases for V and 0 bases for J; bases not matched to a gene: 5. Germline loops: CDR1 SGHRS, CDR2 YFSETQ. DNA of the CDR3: TGCGCCAGCAGCGACGGGACAGGGAGCTCCTATAATTCACCCCTCCACTTT. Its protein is CASSDGTGSSYNSPLHF.

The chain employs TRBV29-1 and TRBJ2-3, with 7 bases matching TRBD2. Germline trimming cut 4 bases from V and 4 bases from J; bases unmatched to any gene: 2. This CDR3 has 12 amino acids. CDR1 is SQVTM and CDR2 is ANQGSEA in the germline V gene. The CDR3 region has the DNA TGCAGCGTTGTGGGGGGGGCAGATACGCAGTATTTT. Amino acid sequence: CSVVGGADTQYF.

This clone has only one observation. CDR3 residues: CAWRGQGDTGELFF. The CDR3 DNA sequence: TGTGCCTGGAGGGGGCAGGGAGATACCGGGGAGCTGTTTTTT. The J gene is TRBJ2-2, the V gene TRBV30, with D tentatively TRBD1 or TRBD2 (5 bases each). Germline lookup yields CDR1 GTSNPN and CDR2 SVGIG (reference sequence). Trimming cost V 3 bases and J 5 bases, with 13 bases left between them. The CDR3 contains 14 residues.

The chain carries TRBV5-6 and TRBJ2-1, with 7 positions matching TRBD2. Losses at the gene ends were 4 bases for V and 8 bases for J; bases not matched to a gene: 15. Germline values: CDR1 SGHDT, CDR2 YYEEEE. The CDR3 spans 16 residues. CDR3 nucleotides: TGTGCCAGCAGCAGAGGAGCGGGGACGTTTTCCCATGAGCAGTTCTTC. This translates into CASSRGAGTFSHEQFF.

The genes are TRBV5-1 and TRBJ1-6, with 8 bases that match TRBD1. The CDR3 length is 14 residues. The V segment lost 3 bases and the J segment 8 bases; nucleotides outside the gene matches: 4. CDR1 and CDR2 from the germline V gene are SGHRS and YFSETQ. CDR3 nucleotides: TGCGCCAGCAGCTGGGGACAGGAGGATTCACCCCTCCACTTT. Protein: CASSWGQEDSPLHF.